The clone carrying this T cell receptor beta chain was detected only a few times. Its target is unknown. The source of the sample is a study of spatial heterogeneity in lung cancer. Study overall: The average count in raw reads for each unique TCR and UMI combination exceeded 9.5 appearances. General observations from the study: There were more appearances of ubiquitous expanded tumor TCRs in blood at resection than at follow-up.

Losses at the gene ends were 10 bases for V and 7 bases for J; bases not matched to a gene: 20. The germline V gene has CDR1 SGDLS and CDR2 YYNGEE. The CDR3 contains 17 residues. Stated time point: sample taken at primary tumor resection. More than 70 TRACERx patients with early, untreated non-small cell lung cancer donated samples. The library protocol tagged each TCR cDNA with a unique molecular identifier. Using its own MiXCR run on the 5' RACE reads, TCRdb lists one record per CDR3 protein. The table records 35,000 to 40,000 distinct CDR3 sequences, under 8.5% of them present only once. This material consisted of PBMCs, taken at surgery. The rearrangement uses TRBV9 and TRBJ1-6, with 7 bases matching TRBD1. The source is a female donor with early-stage non-small cell lung cancer. CDR3: CAPNQGEDQRPNSPLHF. CDR3 DNA: TGTGCCCCGAACCAGGGGGAGGATCAACGTCCAAATTCACCCCTCCACTTT. Looking up the rest from reference TRBV9 and TRBJ1-6 gives the full variable domain: DSGVTQTPKHLITATGQRVTLRCSPRSGDLSVYWYQQSLDQGLQFLIQYYNGEERAKGNILERFSAQQFPDLHSELNLSSLELGDSALYFCAPNQGEDQRPNSPLHFGNGTRLTVT.